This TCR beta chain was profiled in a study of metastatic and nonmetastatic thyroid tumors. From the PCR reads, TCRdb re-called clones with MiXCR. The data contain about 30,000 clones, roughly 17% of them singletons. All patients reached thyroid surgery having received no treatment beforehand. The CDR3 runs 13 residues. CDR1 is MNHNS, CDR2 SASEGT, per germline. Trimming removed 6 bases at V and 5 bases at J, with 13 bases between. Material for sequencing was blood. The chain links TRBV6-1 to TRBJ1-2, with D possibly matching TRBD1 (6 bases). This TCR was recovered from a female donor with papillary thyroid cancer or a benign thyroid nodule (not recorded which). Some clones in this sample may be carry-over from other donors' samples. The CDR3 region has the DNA TGTGCCAGCAGGTCCGGGACACTTTATGGCTACACCTTC. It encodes CASRSGTLYGYTF.